A single sample is the source of the 19 T cell receptor beta chains below, sequenced in a study of cytomegalovirus exposure and HLA in healthy donors. Amplification used 60 Vbeta primers and 13 Jbeta primers. Assay: immunoSEQ multiplex PCR; the TCRdb copy retains only in-frame clones and omits some. The sample has more than 150,000 clones, over 65% seen once; the top ten hold around 2.8%. The sample was PBMCs. The source of these receptors is a woman aged 45-65 years in good health and CMV-seropositive.

This clone has only one observation. V and J are TRBV7-9 and TRBJ1-2; the D is unclear. Germline assignment: CDR1 SEHNR and CDR2 FQNEAQ (reference sequence). The CDR3 covers 12 residues. V was shortened by 5 bases and J by 5 bases, with 9 bases between the two germline ends. The CDR3 reads CASSTRRYGYTF. The CDR3 DNA reads TGTGCCAGCAGCACCCGGAGATATGGCTACACCTTC.

The CDR3, as DNA: TGTGCCAGCAGTGCGGGACAGGGTGGAACAGATACGCAGTATTTT. Protein product: CASSAGQGGTDTQYF. J is TRBJ2-3 and V is TRBV6-5, with TRBD1 identical over 9 bases. Losses at the gene ends were 5 bases for V and 3 bases for J; bases not matched to a gene: 6. This CDR3 comprises 15 residues. CDR1 is MNHEY and CDR2 is SVGAGI in the germline V gene.

The rearrangement uses TRBV5-4 and TRBJ1-1; D unresolved. The germline V and J ends were trimmed by 4 bases and 3 bases, with 7 bases remaining between them. The germline V gene has CDR1 SGHNT and CDR2 YYREEE (reference sequence). The CDR3 contains 12 residues. The CDR3 DNA sequence: TGTGCCAGCAGCCAGGCCGACACTGAAGCTTTCTTT. Protein sequence: CASSQADTEAFF.

The gene calls are TRBV21-1 and TRBJ2-3; the table assigns TRBD1, which was not confirmed against the DNA. TRBV21-1 is a documented pseudogene. This CDR3 comprises 15 residues. CDR3 sequence (DNA): TGTGCCAGCAGCAAAGGAGACAGACGCACAGATACGCAGTATTTT. It specifies CASSKGDRRTDTQYF.

CDR3 nucleotide sequence: TGTGCCAGTAGTATAGGACAAGGGGCGAGTTCACCCCTCCACTTT. The encoded protein is CASSIGQGASSPLHF. The chain combines TRBV19 with TRBJ1-6; D possibly corresponds to TRBD1 (5 bases). Germline V gene data show CDR1 as LNHDA and CDR2 as SQIVND (reference sequence). The CDR3 loop spans 15 amino acids. V was trimmed by 1 base and J by 9 bases, leaving 13 bases between them.

The rearrangement links TRBV19 to TRBJ1-2, with 11 bases fitting TRBD1. V was pared by 3 bases and J by 4 bases, with 4 bases of the junction left unmatched. CDR1 LNHDA and CDR2 SQIVND come from the germline V gene (reference sequence). The CDR3 totals 15 residues. The CDR3 is CASSIRTGGGYGYTF. Written as DNA, the CDR3 is TGTGCCAGTAGTATCCGGACAGGGGGCGGCTATGGCTACACCTTC.

The V call is TRBV5-4, the J call TRBJ2-2, with D possibly being TRBD1 (6 bases). The CDR3 loop spans 14 amino acids. The V gene's germline CDR1 is SGHNT and CDR2 YYREEE (reference sequence). Trimming pared 3 bases from V and 0 bases from J, leaving 6 bases between. The CDR3 coding sequence is TGTGCCAGCAGCTGGACAGCGAACACCGGGGAGCTGTTTTTT. The encoded protein is CASSWTANTGELFF.

The rearrangement links TRBV5-1 to TRBJ1-6; 7 bases line up with TRBD1. The CDR3 sequence is 15 residues long. The V segment lost 2 bases and the J segment 5 bases; nucleotides outside the gene matches: 4. Germline lookup yields CDR1 SGHRS and CDR2 YFSETQ. The CDR3 sequence is CASSLGGTDNSPLHF. CDR3 DNA sequence: TGCGCCAGCAGCTTAGGGGGGACAGATAATTCACCCCTCCACTTT.

V and J are TRBV27 and TRBJ1-6; tentative D call: TRBD1 (5 bases). V shed 0 bases and J shed 7 bases, with 16 bases lying between them. CDR1 MNHEY and CDR2 SMNVEV come from the germline V gene (reference sequence). The CDR3 has 17 amino acids. The CDR3 DNA sequence: TGTGCCAGCAGTTTATCGGGGGGAGGCAACCGGAATTCACCCCTCCACTTT. Amino acid sequence: CASSLSGGGNRNSPLHF.

The gene calls are TRBV5-1 and TRBJ2-5, with 9 bases identical to TRBD2. Germline V gene lookup returns CDR1 SGHRS and CDR2 YFSETQ. The CDR3 covers 14 residues. The ends lost 6 bases at V and 5 bases at J; junction bases unmatched: 8. CDR3 sequence reads: CASKGGGAGETQYF. CDR3 DNA: TGCGCCAGCAAGGGCGGGGGGGCCGGGGAGACCCAGTACTTC.

The chain joins TRBV4-1 to TRBJ1-6; 7 bases are shared with TRBD1. From germline, CDR1 is MGHRA and CDR2 YSYEKL. The length of the CDR3 is 17 residues. The junction had 11 bases not matched to a gene; V was cut back by 2 bases and J by 7 bases. The CDR3 loop reads CASSQTVEKGQNSPLHF. The CDR3, as DNA: TGCGCCAGCAGCCAAACTGTTGAGAAGGGACAGAATTCACCCCTCCACTTT.

This rearrangement joins TRBV30 to TRBJ2-5; 8 bases line up with TRBD2. V shed 3 bases, J shed 9 bases, and the junction held 12 bases outside the gene matches. Looked up from germline, CDR1 is GTSNPN and CDR2 is SVGIG (reference sequence). The CDR3 extends over 14 amino acids. The CDR3 nucleotides read TGTGCCTGGAGATTGGCGGGGGGTCCGATGGCCCAGTACTTC. Protein sequence: CAWRLAGGPMAQYF.

This clone appeared a few times. This chain links TRBV10-3 with TRBJ1-5; weak D call: TRBD1 (5 bases). The CDR3 consists of 12 residues. V gave up 0 bases and J gave up 12 bases, with 9 bases separating them. Germline CDR1 and CDR2: ENHRY and SYGVKD. The CDR3 bases are TGTGCCATCAGTGAGTCGGGGGGTCTCCAGCATTTT. Its translation is CAISESGGLQHF.

This sequence joins TRBV14 and TRBJ2-1; D remains unclear. Deletions cut 2 bases from V and 4 bases from J, with 9 bases between. The CDR3 runs to 14 residues. Germline V lookup: CDR1 SGHDN, CDR2 FVKESK. For the CDR3, the DNA is TGTGCCAGCAGCCAATTGTCCCTATACAATGAGCAGTTCTTC. Protein product: CASSQLSLYNEQFF.

This clone appeared a few times. V is TRBV6-5 and J is TRBJ2-7; tentatively, D is TRBD2 (6 bases). This CDR3 is 14 amino acids long. With 6 bases removed from V and 1 base from J, the gap between germline ends came to 13 bases. CDR1 is MNHEY, CDR2 SVGAGI, per germline. The chain's CDR3 is CASSQAGRSYEQYF. The CDR3 DNA sequence: TGTGCCAGCAGCCAAGCGGGCCGTTCCTACGAGCAGTACTTC.

This clone has more than one count but fewer than ten. The V gene is TRBV5-6, the J gene TRBJ2-2; possible D gene TRBD2, 6 bases. Germline assignment: CDR1 SGHDT and CDR2 YYEEEE. Trimming removed 4 bases from V and 8 bases from J, with 12 bases in between. The length of the CDR3 is 13 residues. DNA for the CDR3: TGTGCCAGCAGCCCCGGGAGATATGGGGAGCTGTTTTTT. It is translated as CASSPGRYGELFF.

This chain connects TRBV5-4 to TRBJ2-5; no firm D call. The CDR3 consists of 13 residues. Germline CDR1 reads SGHNT; CDR2 reads YYREEE (reference sequence). With 5 bases removed from V and 0 bases from J, the gap between germline ends came to 8 bases. CDR3 sequence: CASSNQYQETQYF. DNA for the CDR3: TGTGCCAGCAGTAACCAGTACCAAGAGACCCAGTACTTC.

The rearrangement links TRBV6-5 to TRBJ2-7; 13 bases map to TRBD2. V lost 6 bases to trimming and J lost 5 bases; unmatched junction nucleotides: 7. The germline gives CDR1 MNHEY, CDR2 SVGAGI. The CDR3 totals 15 residues. The CDR3 DNA is TGTGCCAGCAGAGGCCCCGGACTAGCGGGGGACGAGCAGTACTTC. Residues: CASRGPGLAGDEQYF.

The chain has TRBV21-1 and TRBJ2-1; TRBD2, the table's D call, lacks a check against the DNA. TRBV21-1 is labeled a pseudogene. The CDR3 spans 15 residues. CDR3 DNA: TGTGCCAGCAGCCCCGGTAGTTGGTCCTACAATGAGCAGTTCTTC. Translating gives CASSPGSWSYNEQFF.